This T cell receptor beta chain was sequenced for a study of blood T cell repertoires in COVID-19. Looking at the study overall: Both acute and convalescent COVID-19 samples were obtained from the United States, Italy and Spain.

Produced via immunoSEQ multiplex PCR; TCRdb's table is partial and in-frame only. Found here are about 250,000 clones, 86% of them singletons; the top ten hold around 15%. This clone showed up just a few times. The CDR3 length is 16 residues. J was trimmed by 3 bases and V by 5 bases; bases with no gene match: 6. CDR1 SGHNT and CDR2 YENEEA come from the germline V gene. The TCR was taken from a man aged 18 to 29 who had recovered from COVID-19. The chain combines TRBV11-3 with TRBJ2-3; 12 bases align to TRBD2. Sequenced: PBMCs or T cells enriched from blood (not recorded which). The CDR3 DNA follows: TGTGCCAGCAGCCGGGGGACTAGCGGGCCGACAGATACGCAGTATTTT. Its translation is CASSRGTSGPTDTQYF.